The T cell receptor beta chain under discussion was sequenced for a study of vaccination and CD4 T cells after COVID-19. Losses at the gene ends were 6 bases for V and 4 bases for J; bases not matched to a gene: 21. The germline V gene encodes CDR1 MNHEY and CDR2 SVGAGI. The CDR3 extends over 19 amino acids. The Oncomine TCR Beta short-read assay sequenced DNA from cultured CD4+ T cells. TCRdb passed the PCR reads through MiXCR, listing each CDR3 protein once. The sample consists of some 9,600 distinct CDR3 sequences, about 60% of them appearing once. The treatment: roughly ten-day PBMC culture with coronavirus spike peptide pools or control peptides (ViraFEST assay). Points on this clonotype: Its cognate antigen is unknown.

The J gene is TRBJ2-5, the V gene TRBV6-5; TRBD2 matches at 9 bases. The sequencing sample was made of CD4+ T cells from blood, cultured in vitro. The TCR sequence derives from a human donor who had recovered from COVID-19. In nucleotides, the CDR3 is TGTGCCAGCAGCTACCGCCCACATAGCGGGAGCGGGGAAGGAGAGACCCAGTACTTC. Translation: CASSYRPHSGSGEGETQYF.